The TCR beta chain described here comes from a study of cytomegalovirus exposure and HLA in healthy donors. V lost 6 bases to trimming and J lost 2 bases; unmatched junction nucleotides: 6. The CDR3 runs to 15 residues. Germline lookup yields CDR1 KGHSH and CDR2 LQKENI. PCR primers comprised 60 Vbeta and 13 Jbeta primers. Produced via immunoSEQ multiplex PCR; TCRdb's table is partial and in-frame only. The table has 60,000 to 95,000 clones, about 81% seen once. Sequenced: PBMCs. V gene TRBV18 combines with J gene TRBJ1-1, with 10 nucleotides matching TRBD1. The TCR was taken from a woman in her thirties or forties in good health and CMV-seropositive. This CDR3 is CASSSGQGDNTEAFF. The CDR3 DNA reads TGTGCCAGCTCCTCCGGACAGGGGGATAACACTGAAGCTTTCTTT.